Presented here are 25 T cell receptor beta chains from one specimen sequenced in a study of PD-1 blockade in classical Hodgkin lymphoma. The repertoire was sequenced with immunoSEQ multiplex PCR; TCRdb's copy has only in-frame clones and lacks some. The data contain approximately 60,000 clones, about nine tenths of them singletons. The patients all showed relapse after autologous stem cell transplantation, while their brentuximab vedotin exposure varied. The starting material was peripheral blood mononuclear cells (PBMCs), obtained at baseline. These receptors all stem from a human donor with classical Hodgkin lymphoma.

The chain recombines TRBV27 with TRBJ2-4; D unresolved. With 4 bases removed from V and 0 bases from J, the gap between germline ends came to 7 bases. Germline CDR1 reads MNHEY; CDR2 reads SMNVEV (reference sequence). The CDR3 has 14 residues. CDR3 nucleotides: TGTGCCAGCAGTTCCCGGACAGCCAAAAACATTCAGTACTTC. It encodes CASSSRTAKNIQYF.

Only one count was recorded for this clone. CDR3 protein: CASWYGAGAEAFF. The CDR3 region has the DNA TGTGCCAGTTGGTATGGAGCCGGCGCTGAAGCTTTCTTT. This sequence joins TRBV19 and TRBJ1-1; D gene unclear. V lost 8 bases, J lost 6 bases, and 16 bases lay in between. The CDR3 consists of 13 residues. Germline V gene lookup returns CDR1 LNHDA and CDR2 SQIVND (reference sequence).

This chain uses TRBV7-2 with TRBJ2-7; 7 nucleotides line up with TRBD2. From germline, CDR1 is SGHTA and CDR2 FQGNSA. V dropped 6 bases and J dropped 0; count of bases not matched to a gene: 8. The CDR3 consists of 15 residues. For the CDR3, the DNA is TGTGCCAGCAGGCCAGGTGGCGGGAGCTCCTACGAGCAGTACTTC. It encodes CASRPGGGSSYEQYF.

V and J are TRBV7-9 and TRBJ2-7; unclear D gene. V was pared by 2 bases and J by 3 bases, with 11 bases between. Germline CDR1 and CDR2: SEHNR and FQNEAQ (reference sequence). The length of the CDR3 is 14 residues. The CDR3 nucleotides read TGTGCCAGCAGCTTATCAAGTCCACTCTACGAGCAGTACTTC. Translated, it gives CASSLSSPLYEQYF.

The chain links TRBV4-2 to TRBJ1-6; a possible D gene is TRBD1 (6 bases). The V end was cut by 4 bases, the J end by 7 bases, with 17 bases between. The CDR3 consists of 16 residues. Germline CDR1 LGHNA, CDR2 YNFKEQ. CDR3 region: CASSPQKNRENSPLHF. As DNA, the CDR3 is TGTGCCAGCAGCCCCCAAAAGAACAGGGAGAATTCACCCCTCCACTTT.

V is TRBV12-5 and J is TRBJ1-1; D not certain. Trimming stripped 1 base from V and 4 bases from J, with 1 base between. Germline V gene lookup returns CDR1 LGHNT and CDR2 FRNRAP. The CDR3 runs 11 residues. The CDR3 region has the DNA TGTGCTAGTGGTTTGGGCACTGAAGCTTTCTTT. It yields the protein CASGLGTEAFF.

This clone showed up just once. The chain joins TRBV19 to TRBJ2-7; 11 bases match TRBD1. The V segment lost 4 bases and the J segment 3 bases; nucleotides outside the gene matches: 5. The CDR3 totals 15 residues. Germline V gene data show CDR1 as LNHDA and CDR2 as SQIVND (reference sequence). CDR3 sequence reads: CASSRGQGVSYEQYF. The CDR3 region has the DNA TGTGCCAGTAGTAGGGGACAGGGGGTCAGCTACGAGCAGTACTTC. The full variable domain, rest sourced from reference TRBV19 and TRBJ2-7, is DGGITQSPKYLFRKEGQNVTLSCEQNLNHDAMYWYRQDPGQGLRLIYYSQIVNDFQKGDIAEGYSVSREKKESFPLTVTSAQKNPTAFYLCASSRGQGVSYEQYFGPGTRLTVT.

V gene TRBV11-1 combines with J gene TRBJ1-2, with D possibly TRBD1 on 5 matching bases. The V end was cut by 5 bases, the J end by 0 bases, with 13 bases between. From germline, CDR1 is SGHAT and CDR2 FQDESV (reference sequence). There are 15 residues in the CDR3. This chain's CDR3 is CASSPRTRSNYGYTF. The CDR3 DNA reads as TGTGCCAGCAGCCCCCGGACAAGATCTAACTATGGCTACACCTTC.

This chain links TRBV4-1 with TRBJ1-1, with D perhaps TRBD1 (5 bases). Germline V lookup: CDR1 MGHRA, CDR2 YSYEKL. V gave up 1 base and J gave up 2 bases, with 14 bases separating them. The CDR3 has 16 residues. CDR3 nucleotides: TGCGCCAGCAGCCAAGCGGTCGGCAGGGAAAACACTGAAGCTTTCTTT. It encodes CASSQAVGRENTEAFF.

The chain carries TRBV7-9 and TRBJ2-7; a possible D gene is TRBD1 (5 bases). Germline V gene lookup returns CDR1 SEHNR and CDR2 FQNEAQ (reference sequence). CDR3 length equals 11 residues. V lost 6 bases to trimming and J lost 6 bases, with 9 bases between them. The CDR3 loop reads CASSRTGEQYF. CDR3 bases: TGTGCCAGCAGTCGTACAGGCGAGCAGTACTTC.

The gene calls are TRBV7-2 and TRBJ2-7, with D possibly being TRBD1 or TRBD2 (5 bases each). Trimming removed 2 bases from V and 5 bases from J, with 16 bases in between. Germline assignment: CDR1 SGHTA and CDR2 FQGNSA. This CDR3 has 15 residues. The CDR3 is CASSLSGTLENEQYF. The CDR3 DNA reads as TGTGCCAGCAGCTTATCGGGGACCCTCGAAAACGAGCAGTACTTC.

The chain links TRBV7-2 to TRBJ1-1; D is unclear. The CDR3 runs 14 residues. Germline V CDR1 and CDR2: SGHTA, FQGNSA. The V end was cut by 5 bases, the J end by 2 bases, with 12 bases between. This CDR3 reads CASSDRRANTEAFF. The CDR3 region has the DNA TGTGCCAGCAGCGACCGAAGGGCAAACACTGAAGCTTTCTTT.

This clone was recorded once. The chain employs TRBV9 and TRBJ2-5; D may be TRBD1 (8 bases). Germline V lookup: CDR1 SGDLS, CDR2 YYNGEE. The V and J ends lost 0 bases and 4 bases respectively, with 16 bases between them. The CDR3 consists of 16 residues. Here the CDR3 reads CASSVVEGGTGETQYF. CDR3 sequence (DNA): TGTGCCAGCAGCGTAGTCGAGGGGGGGACAGGAGAGACCCAGTACTTC.

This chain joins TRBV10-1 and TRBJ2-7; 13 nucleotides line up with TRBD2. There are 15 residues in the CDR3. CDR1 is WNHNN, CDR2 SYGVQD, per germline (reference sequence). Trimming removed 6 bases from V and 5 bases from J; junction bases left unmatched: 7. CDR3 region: CASSPRTSGGHEQYF. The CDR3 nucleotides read TGCGCCAGCAGCCCTAGGACTAGCGGGGGCCACGAGCAGTACTTC.

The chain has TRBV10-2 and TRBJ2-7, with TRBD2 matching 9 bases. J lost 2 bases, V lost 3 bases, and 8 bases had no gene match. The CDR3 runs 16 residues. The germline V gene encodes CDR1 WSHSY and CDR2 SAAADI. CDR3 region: CASSDSWGGGAYEQYF. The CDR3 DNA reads TGCGCCAGCAGTGATTCGTGGGGCGGGGGGGCCTACGAGCAGTACTTC.

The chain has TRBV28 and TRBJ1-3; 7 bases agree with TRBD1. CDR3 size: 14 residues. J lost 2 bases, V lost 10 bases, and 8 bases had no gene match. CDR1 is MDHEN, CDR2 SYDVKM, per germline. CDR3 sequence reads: CATTTGSPGNTIYF. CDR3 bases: TGTGCCACGACGACAGGGTCCCCTGGAAACACCATATATTTT. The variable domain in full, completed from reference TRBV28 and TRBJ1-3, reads DVKVTQSSRYLVKRTGEKVFLECVQDMDHENMFWYRQDPGLGLRLIYFSYDVKMKEKGDIPEGYSVSREKKERFSLILESASTNQTSMYLCATTTGSPGNTIYFGEGSWLTVV.

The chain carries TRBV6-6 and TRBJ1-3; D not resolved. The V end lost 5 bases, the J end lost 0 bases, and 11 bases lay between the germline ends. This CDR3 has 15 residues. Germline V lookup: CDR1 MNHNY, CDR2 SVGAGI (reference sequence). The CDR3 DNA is TGTGCCAGCAGTATACAACCGGGCTCTGGAAACACCATATATTTT. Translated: CASSIQPGSGNTIYF.

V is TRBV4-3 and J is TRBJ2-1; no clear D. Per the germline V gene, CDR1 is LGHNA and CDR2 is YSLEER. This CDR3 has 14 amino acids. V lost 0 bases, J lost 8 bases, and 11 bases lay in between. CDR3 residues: CASSQETRWDEQFF. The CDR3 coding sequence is TGCGCCAGCAGCCAAGAAACTCGTTGGGATGAGCAGTTCTTC.

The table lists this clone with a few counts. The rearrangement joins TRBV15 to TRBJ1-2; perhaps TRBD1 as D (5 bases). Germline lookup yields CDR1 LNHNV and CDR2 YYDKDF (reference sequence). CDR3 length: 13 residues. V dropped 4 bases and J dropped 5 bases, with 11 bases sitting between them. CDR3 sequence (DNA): TGTGCCACCAGCATGGGGGTTGGGTATGGCTACACCTTC. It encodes CATSMGVGYGYTF.

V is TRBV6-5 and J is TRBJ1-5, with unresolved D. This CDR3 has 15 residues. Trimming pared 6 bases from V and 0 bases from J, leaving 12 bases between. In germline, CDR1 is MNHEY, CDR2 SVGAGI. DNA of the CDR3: TGTGCCAGCAGACCCTCAGCTGATAGCAATCAGCCCCAGCATTTT. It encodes CASRPSADSNQPQHF.

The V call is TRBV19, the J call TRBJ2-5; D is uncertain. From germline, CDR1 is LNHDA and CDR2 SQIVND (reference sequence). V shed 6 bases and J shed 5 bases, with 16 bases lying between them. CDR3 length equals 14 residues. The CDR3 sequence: CASRPRAAGETQYF. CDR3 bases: TGTGCCAGTAGGCCCCGGGCTGCTGGGGAGACCCAGTACTTC.

The CDR3 DNA reads TGTGCCAGCAGCTTAGAGGTGGGACGGCATCAGCCCCAGCATTTT. This gives the protein CASSLEVGRHQPQHF. The rearrangement joins TRBV7-2 to TRBJ1-5, with D tentatively TRBD1 (5 bases). This CDR3 is built from 15 residues. Germline assignment: CDR1 SGHTA and CDR2 FQGNSA. V dropped 1 base and J dropped 5 bases, with 12 bases sitting between them.

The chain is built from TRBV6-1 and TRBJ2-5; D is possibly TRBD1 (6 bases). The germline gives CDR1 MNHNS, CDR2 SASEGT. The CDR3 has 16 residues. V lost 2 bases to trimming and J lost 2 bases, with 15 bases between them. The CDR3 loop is CASSERAGVGQETQYF. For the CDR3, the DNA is TGTGCCAGCAGTGAACGGGCAGGGGTCGGGCAAGAGACCCAGTACTTC.

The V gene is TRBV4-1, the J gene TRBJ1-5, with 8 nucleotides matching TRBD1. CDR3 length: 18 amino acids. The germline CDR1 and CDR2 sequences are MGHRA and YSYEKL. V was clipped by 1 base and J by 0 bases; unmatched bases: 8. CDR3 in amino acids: CASSQALDRALSNQPQHF. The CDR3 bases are TGCGCCAGCAGCCAAGCCTTGGACAGGGCACTTAGCAATCAGCCCCAGCATTTT.

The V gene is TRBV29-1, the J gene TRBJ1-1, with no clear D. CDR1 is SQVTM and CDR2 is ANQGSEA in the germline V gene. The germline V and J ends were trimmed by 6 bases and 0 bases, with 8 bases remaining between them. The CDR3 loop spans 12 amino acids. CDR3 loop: CSVEGMNTEAFF. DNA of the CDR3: TGCAGCGTAGAGGGCATGAACACTGAAGCTTTCTTT. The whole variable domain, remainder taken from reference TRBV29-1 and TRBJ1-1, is SAVISQKPSRDICQRGTSLTIQCQVDSQVTMMFWYRQQPGQSLTLIATANQGSEATYESGFVIDKFPISRPNLTFSTLTVSNMSPEDSSIYLCSVEGMNTEAFFGQGTRLTVV.